This T cell receptor (beta chain) is drawn from a study of blood T cell repertoires in COVID-19. For the study at large: The origin of the acute and convalescent COVID-19 samples was the United States, Italy and Spain. PBMCs, B-cell-depleted T cells, or T cells provided the cDNA or gDNA that made up the material.

This CDR3 has 15 residues. V was shortened by 5 bases and J by 8 bases, with 18 bases between the two germline ends. Germline CDR1 MDHEN, CDR2 SYDVKM. As handled by the study authors: Counts of nucleated cells, estimated from reference gene primer amplification, were obtained. Some clones are missing from TCRdb's copy, which holds only in-frame ones; the method was immunoSEQ multiplex PCR. The V and J calls and clone size were taken over from that table, and D and trimming were inferred from the DNA. The repertoire holds 60,000 to 90,000 clones, with around nine tenths as singletons. V usage is TRBV28 and J usage is TRBJ1-4; possibly TRBD1 for D (5 bases). This TCR came from a woman aged 80 or over with acute or convalescent COVID-19. Sequencing used peripheral blood. CDR3 loop: CASSLPGRGIEKLFF. The DNA for the CDR3 is TGTGCCAGCAGTCTGCCGGGGCGGGGGATAGAAAAACTGTTTTTT.